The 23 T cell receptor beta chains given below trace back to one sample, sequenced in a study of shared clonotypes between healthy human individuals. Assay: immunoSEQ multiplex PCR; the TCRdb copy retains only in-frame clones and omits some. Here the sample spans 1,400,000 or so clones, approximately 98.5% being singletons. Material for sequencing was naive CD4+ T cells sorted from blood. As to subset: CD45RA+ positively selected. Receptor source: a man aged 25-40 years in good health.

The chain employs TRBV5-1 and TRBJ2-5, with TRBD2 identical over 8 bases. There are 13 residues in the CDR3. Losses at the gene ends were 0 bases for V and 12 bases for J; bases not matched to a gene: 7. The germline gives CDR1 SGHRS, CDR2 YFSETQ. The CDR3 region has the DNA TGCGCCAGCAGCTTGGAGAGTAGCGGGGAGAAGTACTTC. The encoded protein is CASSLESSGEKYF.

CDR3 sequence (DNA): TGCGCCAGCAGTGAGTGGGACTCCGGGGAGCTGTTTTTT. Translating it yields CASSEWDSGELFF. This chain joins TRBV10-1 and TRBJ2-2; TRBD2 is a possible D gene (6 bases). The V end was cut by 1 base, the J end by 6 bases, with 6 bases between. CDR1 WNHNN and CDR2 SYGVQD come from the germline V gene (reference sequence). This CDR3 region has 13 residues.

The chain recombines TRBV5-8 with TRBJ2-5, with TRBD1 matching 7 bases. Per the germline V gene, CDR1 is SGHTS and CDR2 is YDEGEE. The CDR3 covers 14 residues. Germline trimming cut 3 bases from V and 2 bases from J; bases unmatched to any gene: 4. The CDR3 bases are TGTGCCAGCAGCTCGGGGACAGCACAAGAGACCCAGTACTTC. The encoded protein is CASSSGTAQETQYF.

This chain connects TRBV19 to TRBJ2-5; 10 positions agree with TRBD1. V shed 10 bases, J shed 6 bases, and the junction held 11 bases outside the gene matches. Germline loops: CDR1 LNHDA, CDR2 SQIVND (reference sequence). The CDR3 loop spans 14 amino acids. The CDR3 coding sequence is TGTGCCACGGGAGGGACAGGGGACTTTAAGACCCAGTACTTC. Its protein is CATGGTGDFKTQYF.

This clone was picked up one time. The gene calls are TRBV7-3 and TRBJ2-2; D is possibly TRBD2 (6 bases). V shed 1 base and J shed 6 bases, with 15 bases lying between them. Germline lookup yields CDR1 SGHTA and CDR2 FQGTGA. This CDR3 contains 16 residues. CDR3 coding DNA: TGTGCCAGCAGCTTAAAGCGGGTTCTCAATTCCGGGGAGCTGTTTTTT. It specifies CASSLKRVLNSGELFF. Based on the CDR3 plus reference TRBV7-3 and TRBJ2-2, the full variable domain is GAGVSQTPSNKVTEKGKYVELRCDPISGHTALYWYRQSLGQGPEFLIYFQGTGAADDSGLPNDRFFAVRPEGSVSTLKIQRTERGDSAVYLCASSLKRVLNSGELFFGEGSRLTVL.

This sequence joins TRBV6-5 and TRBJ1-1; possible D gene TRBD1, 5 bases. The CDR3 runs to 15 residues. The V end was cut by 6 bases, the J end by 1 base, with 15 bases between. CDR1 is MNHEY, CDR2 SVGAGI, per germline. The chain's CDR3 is CASSPGVGGNTEAFF. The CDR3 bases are TGTGCCAGCAGCCCAGGTGTGGGGGGGAACACTGAAGCTTTCTTT.

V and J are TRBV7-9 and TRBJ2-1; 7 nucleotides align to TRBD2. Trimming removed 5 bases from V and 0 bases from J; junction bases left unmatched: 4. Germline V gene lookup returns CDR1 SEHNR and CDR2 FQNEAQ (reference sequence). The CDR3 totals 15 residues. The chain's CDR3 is CASSKTSASYNEQFF. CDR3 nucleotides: TGTGCCAGCAGCAAAACTAGCGCCTCCTACAATGAGCAGTTCTTC.

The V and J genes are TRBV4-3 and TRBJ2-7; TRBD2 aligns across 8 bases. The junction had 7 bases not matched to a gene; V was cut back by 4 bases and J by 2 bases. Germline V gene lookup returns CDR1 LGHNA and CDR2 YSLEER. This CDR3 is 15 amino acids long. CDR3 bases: TGCGCCAGCAGCCGAAATAGCGGGACTCCCTACGAGCAGTACTTC. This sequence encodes CASSRNSGTPYEQYF.

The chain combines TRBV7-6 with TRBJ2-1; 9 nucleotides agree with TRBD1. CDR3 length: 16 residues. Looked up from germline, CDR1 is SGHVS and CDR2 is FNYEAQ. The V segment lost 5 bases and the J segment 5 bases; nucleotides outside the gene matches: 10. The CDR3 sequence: CASSRVGGTGNNEQFF. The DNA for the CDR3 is TGTGCCAGCAGCCGTGTCGGGGGGACAGGGAACAATGAGCAGTTCTTC.

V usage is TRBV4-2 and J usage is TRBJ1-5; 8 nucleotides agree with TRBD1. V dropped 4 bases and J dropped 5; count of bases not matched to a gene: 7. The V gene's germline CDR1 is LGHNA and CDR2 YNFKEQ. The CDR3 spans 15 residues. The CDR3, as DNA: TGTGCCAGCAGCCCCGAACCACAGGGGGATCAGCCCCAGCATTTT. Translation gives CASSPEPQGDQPQHF.

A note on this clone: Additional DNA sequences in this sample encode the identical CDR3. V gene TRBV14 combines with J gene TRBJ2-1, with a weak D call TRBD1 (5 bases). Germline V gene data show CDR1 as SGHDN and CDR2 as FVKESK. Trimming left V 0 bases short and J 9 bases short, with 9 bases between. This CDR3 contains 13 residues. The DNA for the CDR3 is TGTGCCAGCAGCCAAGATCTAAGGGGTGAGCAGTTCTTC. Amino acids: CASSQDLRGEQFF.

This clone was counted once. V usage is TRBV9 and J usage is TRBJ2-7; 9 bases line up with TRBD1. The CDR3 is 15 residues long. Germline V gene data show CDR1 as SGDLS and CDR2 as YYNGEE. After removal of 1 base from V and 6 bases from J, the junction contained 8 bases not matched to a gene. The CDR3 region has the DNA TGTGCCAGCAGCGTACGCTGGACAGGGGCAAGCGAGCAGTACTTC. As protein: CASSVRWTGASEQYF.

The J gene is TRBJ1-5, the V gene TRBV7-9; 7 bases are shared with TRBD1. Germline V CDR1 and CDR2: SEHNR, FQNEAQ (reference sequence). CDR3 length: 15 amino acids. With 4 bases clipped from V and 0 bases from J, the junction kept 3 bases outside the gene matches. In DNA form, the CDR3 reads TGTGCCAGCAGCTCGACAGGGAATAGCAATCAGCCCCAGCATTTT. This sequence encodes CASSSTGNSNQPQHF.

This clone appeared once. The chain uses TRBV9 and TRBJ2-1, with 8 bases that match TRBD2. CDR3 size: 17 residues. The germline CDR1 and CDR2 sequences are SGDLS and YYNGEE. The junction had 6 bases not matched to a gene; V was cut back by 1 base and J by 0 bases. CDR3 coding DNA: TGTGCCAGCAGCGTAAGTTTGACTAGCGCCTCCTACAATGAGCAGTTCTTC. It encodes CASSVSLTSASYNEQFF.

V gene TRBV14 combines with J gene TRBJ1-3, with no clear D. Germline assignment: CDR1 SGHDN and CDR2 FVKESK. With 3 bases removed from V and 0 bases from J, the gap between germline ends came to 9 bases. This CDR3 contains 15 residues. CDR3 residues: CASSHLDRSGNTIYF. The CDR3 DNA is TGTGCCAGCAGCCATCTTGACCGCTCTGGAAACACCATATATTTT.

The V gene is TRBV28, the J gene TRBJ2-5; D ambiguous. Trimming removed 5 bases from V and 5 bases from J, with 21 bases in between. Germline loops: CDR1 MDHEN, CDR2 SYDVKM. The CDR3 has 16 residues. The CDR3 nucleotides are TGTGCCAGCAGTCCACTAAAAACAGAATCCCGGGAGACCCAGTACTTC. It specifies CASSPLKTESRETQYF. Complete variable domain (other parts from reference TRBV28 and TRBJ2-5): DVKVTQSSRYLVKRTGEKVFLECVQDMDHENMFWYRQDPGLGLRLIYFSYDVKMKEKGDIPEGYSVSREKKERFSLILESASTNQTSMYLCASSPLKTESRETQYFGPGTRLLVL.

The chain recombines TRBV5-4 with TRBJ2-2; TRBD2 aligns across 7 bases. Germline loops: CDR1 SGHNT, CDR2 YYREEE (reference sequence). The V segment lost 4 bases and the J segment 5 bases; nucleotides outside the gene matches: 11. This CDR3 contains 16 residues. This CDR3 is CASSLAGTTTTGELFF. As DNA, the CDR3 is TGTGCCAGCAGCCTCGCGGGGACTACTACAACCGGGGAGCTGTTTTTT.

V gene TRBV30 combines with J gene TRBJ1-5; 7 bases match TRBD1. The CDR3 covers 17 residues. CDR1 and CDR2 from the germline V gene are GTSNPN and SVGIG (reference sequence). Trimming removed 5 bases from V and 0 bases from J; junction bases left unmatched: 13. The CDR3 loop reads CAWAPTDRRSSNQPQHF. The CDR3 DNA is TGTGCCTGGGCCCCAACGGACAGGAGGAGTAGCAATCAGCCCCAGCATTTT.

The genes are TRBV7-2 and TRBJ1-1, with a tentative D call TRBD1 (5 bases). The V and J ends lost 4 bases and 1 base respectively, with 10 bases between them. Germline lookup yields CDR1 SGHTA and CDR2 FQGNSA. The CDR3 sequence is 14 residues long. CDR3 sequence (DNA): TGTGCCAGCAGCTCAGGGACGGAGAACACTGAAGCTTTCTTT. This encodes CASSSGTENTEAFF.

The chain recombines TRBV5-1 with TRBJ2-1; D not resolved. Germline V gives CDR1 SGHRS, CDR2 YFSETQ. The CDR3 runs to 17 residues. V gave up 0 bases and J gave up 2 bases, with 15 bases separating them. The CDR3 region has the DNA TGCGCCAGCAGCTTGGACCCAGCCCCGCAAGCCTACAATGAGCAGTTCTTC. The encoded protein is CASSLDPAPQAYNEQFF.

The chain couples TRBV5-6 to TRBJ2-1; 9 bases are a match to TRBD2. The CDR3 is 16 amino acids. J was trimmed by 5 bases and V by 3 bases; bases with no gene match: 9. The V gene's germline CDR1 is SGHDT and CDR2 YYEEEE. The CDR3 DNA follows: TGTGCCAGCAGCTCGTTAGCGGGAGTTTTTGACAATGAGCAGTTCTTC. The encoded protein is CASSSLAGVFDNEQFF.

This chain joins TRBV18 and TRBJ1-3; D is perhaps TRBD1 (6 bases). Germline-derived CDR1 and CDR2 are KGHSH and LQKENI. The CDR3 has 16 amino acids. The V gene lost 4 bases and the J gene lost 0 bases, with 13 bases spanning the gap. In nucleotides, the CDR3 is TGTGCCAGCTCACGACAGGACCGAAGCTCTGGAAACACCATATATTTT. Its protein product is CASSRQDRSSGNTIYF.

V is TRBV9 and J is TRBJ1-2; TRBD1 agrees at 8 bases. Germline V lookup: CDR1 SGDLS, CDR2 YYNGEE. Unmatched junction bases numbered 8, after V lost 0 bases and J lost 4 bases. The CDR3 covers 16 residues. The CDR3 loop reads CASSVDDRGFGYGYTF. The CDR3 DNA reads TGTGCCAGCAGCGTAGACGACAGGGGTTTCGGCTATGGCTACACCTTC.